This T cell receptor (beta chain) was identified in a study of T cells in Graves' hyperthyroidism and ophthalmopathy. The study's findings and limits: A median 6.5 months before onset, the model predicted ophthalmopathy.

The CDR3 covers 13 residues. Trimming pared 10 bases from V and 0 bases from J, leaving 12 bases between. Germline V gene data show CDR1 as LNHDA and CDR2 as SQIVND (reference sequence). Template material for amplifying TCR beta CDR3 regions consisted of RNA transcripts. The TCR CDR3 was amplified in a first-round RT-PCR using the HTBI primer set. Via MiXCR, TCRdb re-called the multiplex PCR reads, giving one row per CDR3 protein. The data show 250,000 to 300,000 distinct CDR3 sequences, approximately 15% seen once. This clonotype came up many times. Its antigen is undetermined. Patients with uncontrolled infections, other autoimmune diseases, pregnancy or lactation were excluded. Drawn at first hyperthyroidism diagnosis, the blood sample preceded any ophthalmopathy symptoms. Fresh 10 ml peripheral blood yielded PBMCs.

This receptor was obtained from a middle-aged woman with Graves' hyperthyroidism that later progressed to Graves' ophthalmopathy. What was sequenced was blood. V is TRBV19 and J is TRBJ1-1; no definite D call. The CDR3 loop is CATSAGLNTEAFF. The CDR3 coding sequence is TGTGCCACGTCAGCGGGGTTGAACACTGAAGCTTTCTTT.